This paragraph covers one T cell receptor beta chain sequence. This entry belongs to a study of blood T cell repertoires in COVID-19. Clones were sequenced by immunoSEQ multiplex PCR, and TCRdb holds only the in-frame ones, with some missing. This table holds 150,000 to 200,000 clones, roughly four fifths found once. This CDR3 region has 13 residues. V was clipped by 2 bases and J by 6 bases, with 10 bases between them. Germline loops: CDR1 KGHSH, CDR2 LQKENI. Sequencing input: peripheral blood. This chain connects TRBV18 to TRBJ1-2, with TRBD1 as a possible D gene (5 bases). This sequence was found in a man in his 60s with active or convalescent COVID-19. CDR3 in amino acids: CASSPRTSDGYTF. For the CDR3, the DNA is TGTGCCAGCTCACCAAGGACAAGCGATGGCTACACCTTC. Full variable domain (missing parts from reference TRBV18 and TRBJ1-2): NAGVMQNPRHLVRRRGQEARLRCSPMKGHSHVYWYRQLPEEGLKFMVYLQKENIIDESGMPKERFSAEFPKEGPSILRIQQVVRGDSAAYFCASSPRTSDGYTFGSGTRLTVV.